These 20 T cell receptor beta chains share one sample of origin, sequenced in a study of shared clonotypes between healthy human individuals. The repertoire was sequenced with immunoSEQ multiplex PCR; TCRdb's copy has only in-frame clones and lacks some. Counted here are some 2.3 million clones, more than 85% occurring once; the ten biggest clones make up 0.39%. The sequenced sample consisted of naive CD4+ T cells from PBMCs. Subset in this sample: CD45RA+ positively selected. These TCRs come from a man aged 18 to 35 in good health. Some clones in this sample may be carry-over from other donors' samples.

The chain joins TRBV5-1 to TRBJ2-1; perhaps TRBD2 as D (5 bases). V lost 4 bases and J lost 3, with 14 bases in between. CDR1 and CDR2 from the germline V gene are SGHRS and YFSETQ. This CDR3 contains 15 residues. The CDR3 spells CASSPDSSVYNEQFF. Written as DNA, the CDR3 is TGCGCCAGCAGCCCGGACTCCTCAGTCTACAATGAGCAGTTCTTC.

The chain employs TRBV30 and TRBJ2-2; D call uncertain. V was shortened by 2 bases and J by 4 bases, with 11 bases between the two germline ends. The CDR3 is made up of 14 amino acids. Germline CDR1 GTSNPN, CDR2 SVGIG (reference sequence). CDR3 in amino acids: CAWSPGYATGELFF. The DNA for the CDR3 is TGTGCCTGGAGTCCCGGGTACGCCACCGGGGAGCTGTTTTTT.

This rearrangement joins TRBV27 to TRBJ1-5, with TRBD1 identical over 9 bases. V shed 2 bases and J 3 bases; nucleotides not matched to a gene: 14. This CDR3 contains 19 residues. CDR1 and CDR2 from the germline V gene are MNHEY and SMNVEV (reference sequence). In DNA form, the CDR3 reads TGTGCCAGCAGTTTAGACTCCGGGACAGGGAAGGGGGACAATCAGCCCCAGCATTTT. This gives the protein CASSLDSGTGKGDNQPQHF.

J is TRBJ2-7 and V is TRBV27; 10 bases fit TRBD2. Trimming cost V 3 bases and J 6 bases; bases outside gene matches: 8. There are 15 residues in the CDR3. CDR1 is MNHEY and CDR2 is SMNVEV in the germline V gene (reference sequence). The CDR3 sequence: CASSFLAGAMTEQYF. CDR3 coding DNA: TGTGCCAGCAGTTTTCTAGCGGGAGCGATGACCGAGCAGTACTTC.

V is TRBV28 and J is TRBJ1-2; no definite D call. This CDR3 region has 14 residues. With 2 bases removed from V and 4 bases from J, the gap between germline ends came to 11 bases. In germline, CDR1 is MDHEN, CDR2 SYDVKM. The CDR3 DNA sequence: TGTGCCAGCAGTTTACCCAGGTTCTCCTATGGCTACACCTTC. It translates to CASSLPRFSYGYTF.

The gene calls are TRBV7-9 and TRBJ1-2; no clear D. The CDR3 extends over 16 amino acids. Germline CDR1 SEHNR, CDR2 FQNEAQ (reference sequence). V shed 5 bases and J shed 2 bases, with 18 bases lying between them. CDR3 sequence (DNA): TGTGCCAGCAGCCCTCTCGGACGGATCACAAACTATGGCTACACCTTC. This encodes CASSPLGRITNYGYTF.

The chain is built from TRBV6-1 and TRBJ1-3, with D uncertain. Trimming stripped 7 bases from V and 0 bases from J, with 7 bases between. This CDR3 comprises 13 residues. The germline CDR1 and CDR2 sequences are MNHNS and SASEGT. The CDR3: CASIGHSGNTIYF. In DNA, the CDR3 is TGTGCCAGCATTGGCCACTCTGGAAACACCATATATTTT.

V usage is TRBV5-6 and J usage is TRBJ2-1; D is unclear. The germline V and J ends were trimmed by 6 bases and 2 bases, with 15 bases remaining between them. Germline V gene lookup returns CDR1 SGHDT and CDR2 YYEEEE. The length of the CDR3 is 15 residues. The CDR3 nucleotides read TGTGCCAGCACCTCGTCGGAGTTCCCCTACAATGAGCAGTTCTTC. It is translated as CASTSSEFPYNEQFF.

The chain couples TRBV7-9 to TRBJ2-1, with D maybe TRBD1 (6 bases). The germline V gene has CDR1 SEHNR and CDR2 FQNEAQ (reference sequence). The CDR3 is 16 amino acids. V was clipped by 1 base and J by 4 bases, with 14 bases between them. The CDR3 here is CASSLEGGLPYNEQFF. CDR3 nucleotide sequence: TGTGCCAGCAGCTTAGAAGGGGGATTACCGTACAATGAGCAGTTCTTC.

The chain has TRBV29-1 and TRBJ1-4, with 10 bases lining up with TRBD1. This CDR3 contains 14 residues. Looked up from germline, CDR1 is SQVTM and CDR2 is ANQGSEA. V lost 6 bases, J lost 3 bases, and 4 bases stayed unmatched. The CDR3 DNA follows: TGCAGCGTGAGACAGGGGGCGTCTAATGAAAAACTGTTTTTT. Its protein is CSVRQGASNEKLFF.

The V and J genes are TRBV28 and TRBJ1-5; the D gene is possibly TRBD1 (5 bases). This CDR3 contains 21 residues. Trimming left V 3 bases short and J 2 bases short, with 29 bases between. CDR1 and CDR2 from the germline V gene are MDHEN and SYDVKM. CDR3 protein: CASSFSDGATFLVFGNQPQHF. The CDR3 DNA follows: TGTGCCAGCAGTTTTTCCGACGGGGCGACGTTTTTGGTTTTTGGCAATCAGCCCCAGCATTTT. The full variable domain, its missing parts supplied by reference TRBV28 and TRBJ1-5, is DVKVTQSSRYLVKRTGEKVFLECVQDMDHENMFWYRQDPGLGLRLIYFSYDVKMKEKGDIPEGYSVSREKKERFSLILESASTNQTSMYLCASSFSDGATFLVFGNQPQHFGDGTRLSIL.

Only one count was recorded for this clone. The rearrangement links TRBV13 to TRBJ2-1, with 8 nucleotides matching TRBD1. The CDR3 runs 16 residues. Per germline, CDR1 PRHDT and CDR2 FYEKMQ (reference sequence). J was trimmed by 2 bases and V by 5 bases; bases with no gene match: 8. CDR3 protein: CASSQRAQGAYNEQFF. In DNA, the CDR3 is TGTGCCAGCAGCCAGCGTGCACAGGGGGCCTACAATGAGCAGTTCTTC. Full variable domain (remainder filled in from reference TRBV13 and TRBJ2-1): AAGVIQSPRHLIKEKRETATLKCYPIPRHDTVYWYQQGPGQDPQFLISFYEKMQSDKGSIPDRFSAQQFSDYHSELNMSSLELGDSALYFCASSQRAQGAYNEQFFGPGTRLTVL.

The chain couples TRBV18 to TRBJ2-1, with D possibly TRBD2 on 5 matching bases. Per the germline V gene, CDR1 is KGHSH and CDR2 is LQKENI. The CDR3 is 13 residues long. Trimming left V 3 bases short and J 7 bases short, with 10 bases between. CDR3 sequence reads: CASSPQTGNEQFF. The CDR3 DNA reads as TGTGCCAGCTCACCCCAAACGGGGAATGAGCAGTTCTTC.

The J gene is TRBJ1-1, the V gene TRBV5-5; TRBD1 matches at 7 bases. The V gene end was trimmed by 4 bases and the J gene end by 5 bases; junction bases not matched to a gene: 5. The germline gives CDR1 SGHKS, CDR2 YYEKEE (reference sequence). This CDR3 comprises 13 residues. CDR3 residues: CASSQGQATEAFF. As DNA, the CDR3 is TGTGCCAGCAGCCAAGGACAGGCAACTGAAGCTTTCTTT.

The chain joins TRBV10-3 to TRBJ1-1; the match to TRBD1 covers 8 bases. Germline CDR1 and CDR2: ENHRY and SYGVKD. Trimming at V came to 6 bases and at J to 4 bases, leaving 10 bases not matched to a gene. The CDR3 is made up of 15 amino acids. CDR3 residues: CAIREAGGGATEAFF. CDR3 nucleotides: TGTGCCATCAGGGAGGCAGGGGGCGGTGCCACTGAAGCTTTCTTT.

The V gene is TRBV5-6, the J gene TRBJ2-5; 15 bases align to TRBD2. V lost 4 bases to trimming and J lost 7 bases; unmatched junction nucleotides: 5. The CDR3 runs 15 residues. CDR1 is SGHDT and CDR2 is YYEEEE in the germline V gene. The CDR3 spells CASSPGLAGGRTQYF. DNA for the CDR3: TGTGCCAGCAGCCCGGGACTAGCGGGAGGTAGGACCCAGTACTTC.

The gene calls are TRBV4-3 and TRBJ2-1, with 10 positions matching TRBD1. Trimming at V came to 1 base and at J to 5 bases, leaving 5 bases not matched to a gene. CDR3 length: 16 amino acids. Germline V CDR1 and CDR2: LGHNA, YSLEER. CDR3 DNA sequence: TGCGCCAGCAGCCAAGCCCTTGGGACAGGGGACAATGAGCAGTTCTTC. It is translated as CASSQALGTGDNEQFF.

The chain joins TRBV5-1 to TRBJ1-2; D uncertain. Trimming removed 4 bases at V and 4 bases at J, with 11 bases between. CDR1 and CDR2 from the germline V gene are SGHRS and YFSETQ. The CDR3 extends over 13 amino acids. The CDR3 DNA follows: TGCGCCAGCAGCCGGGTCCCAGGCTATGGCTACACCTTC. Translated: CASSRVPGYGYTF.

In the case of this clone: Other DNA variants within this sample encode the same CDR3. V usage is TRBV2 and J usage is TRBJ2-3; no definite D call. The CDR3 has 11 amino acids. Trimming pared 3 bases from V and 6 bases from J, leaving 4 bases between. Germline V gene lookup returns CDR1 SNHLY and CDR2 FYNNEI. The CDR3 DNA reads TGTGCCAGCAGTGAGTCGGATACGCAGTATTTT. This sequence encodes CASSESDTQYF.

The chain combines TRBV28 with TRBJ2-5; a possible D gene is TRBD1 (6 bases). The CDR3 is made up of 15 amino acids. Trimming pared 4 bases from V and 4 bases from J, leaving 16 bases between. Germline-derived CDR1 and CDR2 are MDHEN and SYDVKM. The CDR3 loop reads CASSSSDRHLETQYF. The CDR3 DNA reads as TGTGCCAGCAGTTCTTCAGACAGGCATCTAGAGACCCAGTACTTC. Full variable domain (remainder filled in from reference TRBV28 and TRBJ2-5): DVKVTQSSRYLVKRTGEKVFLECVQDMDHENMFWYRQDPGLGLRLIYFSYDVKMKEKGDIPEGYSVSREKKERFSLILESASTNQTSMYLCASSSSDRHLETQYFGPGTRLLVL.